The T cell receptor beta chain described here comes from a study of a mutant IDH1 vaccine in newly diagnosed glioma. Overall study results and limits: Vaccine-induced responses were seen in roughly 93% of patients, spanning several MHC alleles.

Clones were sequenced by immunoSEQ multiplex PCR, and TCRdb holds only the in-frame ones, with some missing. The sample lists about 92,000 clones, just under 80% seen once, with 7% to 9% in the top ten. This clone was detected a few times. Its antigen is unknown. This CDR3 has 15 residues. Germline values: CDR1 SGHVS, CDR2 FNYEAQ. Trimming took 4 bases from V and 5 from J; bases not matched to a gene: 10. Time point defined: baseline, week 1 (first vaccination visit). Treatment reported: pre-vaccination baseline after standard-of-care therapy. Each donor presented with a new WHO grade 3 or 4 astrocytoma that tested IDH1-mutant and showed ATRX loss.

This sample comprised PBMCs, obtained from a glioma patient treated with radiotherapy, temozolomide or both. The sequence was collected from a man aged 35 to 55 with glioma. The chain carries TRBV7-6 and TRBJ1-2, with TRBD1 matching 7 bases. The CDR3 sequence is CASSSNTGAVYGYTF. In DNA, the CDR3 is TGTGCCAGCAGCTCGAATACAGGGGCGGTATATGGCTACACCTTC.